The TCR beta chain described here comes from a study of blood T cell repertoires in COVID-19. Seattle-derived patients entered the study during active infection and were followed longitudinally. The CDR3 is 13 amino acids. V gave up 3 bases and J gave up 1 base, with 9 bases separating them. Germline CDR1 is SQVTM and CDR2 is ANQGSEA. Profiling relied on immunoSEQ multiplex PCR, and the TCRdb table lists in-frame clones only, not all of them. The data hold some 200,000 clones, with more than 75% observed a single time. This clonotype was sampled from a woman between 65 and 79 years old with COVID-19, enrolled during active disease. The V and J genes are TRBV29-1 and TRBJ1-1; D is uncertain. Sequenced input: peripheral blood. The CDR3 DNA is TGCAGCGTTGAGCGCAATCGGAACACTGAAGCTTTCTTT. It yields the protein CSVERNRNTEAFF.